This TCR beta chain was recorded in a study of blood T cells in healthy people across ages. A second PCR of about 6 to 11 cycles used a sample-barcoded 5' primer and a J-beta primer mix. MiXCR was run by TCRdb on the 5' RACE reads, yielding one entry per CDR3 protein. The sample has roughly 1,500,000 distinct CDR3 sequences, 42% seen once; the top ten hold approximately 7.9%. There are a few counts of this clonotype. The CDR3 contains 13 residues. Trimming took 3 bases from V and 8 from J, leaving 13 bases between them. This sequence joins TRBV12-3 or TRBV12-4 and TRBJ1-2; TRBD1 might be the D (6 bases). The sequence came from a woman in her late teens or twenties in good health. The sample consisted of blood. The CDR3, as DNA: TGTGCCAGCAGTTTTGGAACAGGGAGCGGCTACACCTTC. Encoded protein: CASSFGTGSGYTF.